The clone carrying this T cell receptor beta chain was recorded a few times. This sample was included in a study of blood T cell repertoires in COVID-19. The table came from immunoSEQ multiplex PCR; TCRdb's copy has only in-frame clones and leaves some out. The data hold roughly 150,000 clones, with 80% to 90% observed a single time. The germline V gene encodes CDR1 SGDLS and CDR2 YYNGEE. This CDR3 is 15 amino acids long. J was trimmed by 0 bases and V by 0 bases; bases with no gene match: 1. V usage is TRBV9 and J usage is TRBJ1-1; TRBD1 matches at 8 bases. The sample comprised peripheral blood. The TCR was taken from a man between 60 and 75 years old with acute or convalescent COVID-19. The CDR3 loop is CASSVGQGMNTEAFF. The CDR3 bases are TGTGCCAGCAGCGTAGGACAGGGGATGAACACTGAAGCTTTCTTT.